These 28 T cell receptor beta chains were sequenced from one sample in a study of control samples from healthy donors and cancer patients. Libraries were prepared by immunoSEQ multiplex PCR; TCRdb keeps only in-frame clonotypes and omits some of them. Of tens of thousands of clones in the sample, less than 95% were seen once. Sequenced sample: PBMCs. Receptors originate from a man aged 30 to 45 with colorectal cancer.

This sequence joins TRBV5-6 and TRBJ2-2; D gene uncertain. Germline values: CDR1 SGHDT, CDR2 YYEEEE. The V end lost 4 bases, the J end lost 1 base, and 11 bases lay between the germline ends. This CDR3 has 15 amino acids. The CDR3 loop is CASSPEIGNTGELFF. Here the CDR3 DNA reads TGTGCCAGCAGCCCAGAAATTGGGAACACCGGGGAGCTGTTTTTT.

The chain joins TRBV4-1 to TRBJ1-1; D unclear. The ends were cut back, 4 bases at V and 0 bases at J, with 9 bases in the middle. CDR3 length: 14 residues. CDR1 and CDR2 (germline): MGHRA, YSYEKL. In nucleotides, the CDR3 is TGCGCCAGCAGCCTGAAACAGCTGAACACTGAAGCTTTCTTT. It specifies CASSLKQLNTEAFF.

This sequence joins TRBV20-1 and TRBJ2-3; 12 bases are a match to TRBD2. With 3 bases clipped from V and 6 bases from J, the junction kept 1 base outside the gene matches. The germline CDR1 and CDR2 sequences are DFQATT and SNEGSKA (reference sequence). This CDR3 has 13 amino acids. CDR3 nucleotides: TGCAGTGCTAGTCTAGCGGGGGGGGATACGCAGTATTTT. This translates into CSASLAGGDTQYF.

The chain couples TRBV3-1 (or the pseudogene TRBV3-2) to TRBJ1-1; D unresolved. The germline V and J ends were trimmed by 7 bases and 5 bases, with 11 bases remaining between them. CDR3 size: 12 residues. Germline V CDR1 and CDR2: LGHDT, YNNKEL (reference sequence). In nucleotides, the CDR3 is TGTGCCAGCAACGACCCTGGGACTGAAGCTTTCTTT. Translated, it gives CASNDPGTEAFF.

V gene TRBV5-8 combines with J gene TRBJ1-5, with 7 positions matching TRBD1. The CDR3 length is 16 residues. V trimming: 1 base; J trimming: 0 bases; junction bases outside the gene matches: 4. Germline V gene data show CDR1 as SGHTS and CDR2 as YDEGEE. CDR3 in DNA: TGTGCCAGCAGCTTGCCCGGGACAGTTAGCAATCAGCCCCAGCATTTT. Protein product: CASSLPGTVSNQPQHF.

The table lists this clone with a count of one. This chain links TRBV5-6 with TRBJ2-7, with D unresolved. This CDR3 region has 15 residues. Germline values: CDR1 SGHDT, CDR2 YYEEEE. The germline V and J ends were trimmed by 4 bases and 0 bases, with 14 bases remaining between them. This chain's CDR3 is CASSHISAASYEQYF. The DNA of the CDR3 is TGTGCCAGCAGCCACATCTCAGCTGCCTCCTACGAGCAGTACTTC.

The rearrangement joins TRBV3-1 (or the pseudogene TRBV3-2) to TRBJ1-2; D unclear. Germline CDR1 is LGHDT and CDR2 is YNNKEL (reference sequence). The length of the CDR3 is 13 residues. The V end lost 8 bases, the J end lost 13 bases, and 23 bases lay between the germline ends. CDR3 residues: CASALTLQAASTF. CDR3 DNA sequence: TGTGCCAGCGCCCTTACCCTTCAGGCGGCCTCCACCTTC.

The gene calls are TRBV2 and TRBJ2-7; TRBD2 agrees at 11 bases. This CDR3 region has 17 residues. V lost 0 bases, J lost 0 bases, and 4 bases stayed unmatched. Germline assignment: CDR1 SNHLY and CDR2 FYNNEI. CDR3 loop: CASSEALAGGFSYEQYF. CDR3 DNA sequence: TGTGCCAGCAGTGAAGCGCTAGCGGGGGGTTTCTCCTACGAGCAGTACTTC.

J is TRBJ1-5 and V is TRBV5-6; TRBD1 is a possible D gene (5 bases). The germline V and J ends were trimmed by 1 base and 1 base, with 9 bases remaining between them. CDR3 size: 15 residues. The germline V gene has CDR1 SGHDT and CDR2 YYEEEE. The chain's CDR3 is CASSLSRVSNQPQHF. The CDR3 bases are TGTGCCAGCAGCTTGAGCAGGGTGAGCAATCAGCCCCAGCATTTT.

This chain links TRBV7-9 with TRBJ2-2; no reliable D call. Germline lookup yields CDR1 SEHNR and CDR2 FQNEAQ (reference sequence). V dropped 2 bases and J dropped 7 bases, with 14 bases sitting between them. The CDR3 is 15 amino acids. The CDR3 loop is CASSLFAPSIGELFF. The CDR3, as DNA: TGTGCCAGCAGCTTATTTGCCCCATCCATCGGGGAGCTGTTTTTT.

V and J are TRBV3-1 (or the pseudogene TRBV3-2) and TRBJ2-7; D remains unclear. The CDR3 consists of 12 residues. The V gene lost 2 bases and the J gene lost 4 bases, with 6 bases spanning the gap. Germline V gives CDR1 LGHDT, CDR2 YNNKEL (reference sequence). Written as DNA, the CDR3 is TGTGCCAGCAGCCAAACTGGGTACGAGCAGTACTTC. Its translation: CASSQTGYEQYF.

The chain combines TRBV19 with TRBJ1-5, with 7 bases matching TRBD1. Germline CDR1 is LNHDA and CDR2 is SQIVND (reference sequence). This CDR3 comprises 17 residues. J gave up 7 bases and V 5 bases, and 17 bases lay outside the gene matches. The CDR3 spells CASSSVDRIFGVQPQHF. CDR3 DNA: TGTGCCAGTAGTTCCGTGGACAGGATATTTGGTGTACAGCCCCAGCATTTT. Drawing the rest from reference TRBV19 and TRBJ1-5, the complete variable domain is DGGITQSPKYLFRKEGQNVTLSCEQNLNHDAMYWYRQDPGQGLRLIYYSQIVNDFQKGDIAEGYSVSREKKESFPLTVTSAQKNPTAFYLCASSSVDRIFGVQPQHFGDGTRLSIL.

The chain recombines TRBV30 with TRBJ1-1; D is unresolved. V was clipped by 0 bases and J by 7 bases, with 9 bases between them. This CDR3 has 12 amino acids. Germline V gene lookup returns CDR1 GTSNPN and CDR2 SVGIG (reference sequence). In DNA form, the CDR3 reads TGTGCCTGGAGTGTAATCGGCAGTGAAGCTTTCTTT. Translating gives CAWSVIGSEAFF.

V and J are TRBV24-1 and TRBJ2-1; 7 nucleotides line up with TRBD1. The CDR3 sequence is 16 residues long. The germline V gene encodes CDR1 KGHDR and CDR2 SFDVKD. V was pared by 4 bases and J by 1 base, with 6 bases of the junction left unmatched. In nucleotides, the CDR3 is TGTGCCACCAGTGACTGGACAGGTGGGTCCTACAATGAGCAGTTCTTC. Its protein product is CATSDWTGGSYNEQFF.

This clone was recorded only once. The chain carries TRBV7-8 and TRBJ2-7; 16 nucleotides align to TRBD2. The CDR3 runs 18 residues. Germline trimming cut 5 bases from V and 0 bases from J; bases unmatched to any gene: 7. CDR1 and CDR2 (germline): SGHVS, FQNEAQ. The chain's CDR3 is CASSRGTSGGESSYEQYV. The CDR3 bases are TGTGCCAGCAGCCGCGGGACTAGCGGGGGGGAAAGCTCCTACGAGCAGTACGTC.

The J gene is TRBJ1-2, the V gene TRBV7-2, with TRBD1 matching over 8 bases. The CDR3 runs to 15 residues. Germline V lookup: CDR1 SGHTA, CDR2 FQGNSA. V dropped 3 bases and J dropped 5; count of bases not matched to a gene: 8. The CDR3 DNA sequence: TGTGCCAGCAGCTTGGTTCAGGGGGCGATTTATGGCTACACCTTC. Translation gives CASSLVQGAIYGYTF.

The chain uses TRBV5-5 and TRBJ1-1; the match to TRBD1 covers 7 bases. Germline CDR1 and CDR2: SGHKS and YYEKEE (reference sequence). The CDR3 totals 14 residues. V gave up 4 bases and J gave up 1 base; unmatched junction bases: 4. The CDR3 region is CASSPDRENTEAFF. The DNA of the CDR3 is TGTGCCAGCAGCCCCGACAGGGAGAACACTGAAGCTTTCTTT.

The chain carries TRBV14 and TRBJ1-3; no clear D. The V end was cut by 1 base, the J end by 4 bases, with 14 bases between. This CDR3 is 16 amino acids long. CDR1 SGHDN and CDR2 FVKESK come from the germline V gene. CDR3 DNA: TGTGCCAGCAGCCAAGTCCCGGGGATAGACGGAAACACCATATATTTT. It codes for CASSQVPGIDGNTIYF. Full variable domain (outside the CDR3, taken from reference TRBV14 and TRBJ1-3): EAGVTQFPSHSVIEKGQTVTLRCDPISGHDNLYWYRRVMGKEIKFLLHFVKESKQDESGMPNNRFLAERTGGTYSTLKVQPAELEDSGVYFCASSQVPGIDGNTIYFGEGSWLTVV.

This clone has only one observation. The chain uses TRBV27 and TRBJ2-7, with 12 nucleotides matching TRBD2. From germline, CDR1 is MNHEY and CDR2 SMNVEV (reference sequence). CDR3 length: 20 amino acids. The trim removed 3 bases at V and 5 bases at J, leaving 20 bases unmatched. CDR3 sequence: CASSLTPPRASGGVRNEQYF. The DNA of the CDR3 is TGTGCCAGCAGTTTGACCCCCCCAAGGGCTAGCGGGGGGGTCAGAAACGAGCAGTACTTC.

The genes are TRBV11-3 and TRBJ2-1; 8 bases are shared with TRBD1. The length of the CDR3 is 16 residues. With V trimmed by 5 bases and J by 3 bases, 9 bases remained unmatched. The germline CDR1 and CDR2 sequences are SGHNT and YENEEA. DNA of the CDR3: TGTGCCAGCAGCGTACTGACAGGGGCCAGCTACAATGAGCAGTTCTTC. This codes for CASSVLTGASYNEQFF.

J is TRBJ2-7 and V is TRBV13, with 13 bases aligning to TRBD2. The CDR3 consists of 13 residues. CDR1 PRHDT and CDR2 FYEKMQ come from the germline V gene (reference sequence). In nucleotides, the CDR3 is TGTGCCAGCAGCTCCGGGACTAGCGGGGACTTAACCGTC. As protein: CASSSGTSGDLTV.

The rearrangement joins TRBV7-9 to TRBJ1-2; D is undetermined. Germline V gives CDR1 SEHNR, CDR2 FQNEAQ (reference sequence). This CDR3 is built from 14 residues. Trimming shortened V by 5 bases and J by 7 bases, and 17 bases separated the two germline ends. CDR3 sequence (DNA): TGTGCCAGCAGCCCGGGATCCGACTCGCTTGGCTACACCTTC. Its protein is CASSPGSDSLGYTF. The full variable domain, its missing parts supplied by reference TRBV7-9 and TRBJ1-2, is DTGVSQNPRHKITKRGQNVTFRCDPISEHNRLYWYRQTLGQGPEFLTYFQNEAQLEKSRLLSDRFSAERPKGSFSTLEIQRTEQGDSAMYLCASSPGSDSLGYTFGSGTRLTVV.

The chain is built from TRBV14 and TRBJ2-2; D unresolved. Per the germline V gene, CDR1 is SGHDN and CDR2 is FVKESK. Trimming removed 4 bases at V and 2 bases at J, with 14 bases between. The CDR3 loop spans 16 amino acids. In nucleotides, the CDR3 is TGTGCCAGCAGCCCCACCCTCTTTGAAAACACCGGGGAGCTGTTTTTT. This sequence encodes CASSPTLFENTGELFF. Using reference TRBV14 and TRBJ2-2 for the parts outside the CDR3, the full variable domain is EAGVTQFPSHSVIEKGQTVTLRCDPISGHDNLYWYRRVMGKEIKFLLHFVKESKQDESGMPNNRFLAERTGGTYSTLKVQPAELEDSGVYFCASSPTLFENTGELFFGEGSRLTVL.

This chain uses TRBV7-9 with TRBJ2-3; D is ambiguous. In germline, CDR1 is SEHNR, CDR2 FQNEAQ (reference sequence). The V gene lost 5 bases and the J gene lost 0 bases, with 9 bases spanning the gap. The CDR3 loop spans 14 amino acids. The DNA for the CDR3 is TGTGCCAGCAGCACTTCCGACAGCACAGATACGCAGTATTTT. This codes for CASSTSDSTDTQYF.

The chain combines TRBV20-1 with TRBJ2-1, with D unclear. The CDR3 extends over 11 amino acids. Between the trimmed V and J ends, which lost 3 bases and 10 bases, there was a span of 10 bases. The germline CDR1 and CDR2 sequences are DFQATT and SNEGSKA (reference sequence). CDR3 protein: CSASLPREQFF. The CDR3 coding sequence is TGCAGTGCTAGTTTACCACGGGAGCAGTTCTTC.

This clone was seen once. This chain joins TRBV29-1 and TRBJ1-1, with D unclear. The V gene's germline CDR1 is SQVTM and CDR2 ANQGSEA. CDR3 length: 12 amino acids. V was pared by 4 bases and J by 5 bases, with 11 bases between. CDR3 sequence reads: CSVVPLGTEAFF. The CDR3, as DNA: TGCAGCGTTGTCCCCTTGGGAACTGAAGCTTTCTTT.

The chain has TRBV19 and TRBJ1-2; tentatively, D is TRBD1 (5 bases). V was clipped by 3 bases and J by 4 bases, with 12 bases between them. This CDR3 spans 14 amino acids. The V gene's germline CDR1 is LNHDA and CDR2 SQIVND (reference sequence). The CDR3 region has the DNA TGTGCCAGTAGTATTTCGACAGCCGTCTATGGCTACACCTTC. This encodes CASSISTAVYGYTF. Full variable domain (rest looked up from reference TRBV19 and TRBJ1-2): DGGITQSPKYLFRKEGQNVTLSCEQNLNHDAMYWYRQDPGQGLRLIYYSQIVNDFQKGDIAEGYSVSREKKESFPLTVTSAQKNPTAFYLCASSISTAVYGYTFGSGTRLTVV.

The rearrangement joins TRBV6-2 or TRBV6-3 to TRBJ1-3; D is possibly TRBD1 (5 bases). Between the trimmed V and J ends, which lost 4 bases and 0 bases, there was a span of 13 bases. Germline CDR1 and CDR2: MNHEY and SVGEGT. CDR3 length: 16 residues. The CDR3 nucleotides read TGTGCCAGCAGTTTCCAACAGGTCGGCTCTGGAAACACCATATATTTT. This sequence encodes CASSFQQVGSGNTIYF.